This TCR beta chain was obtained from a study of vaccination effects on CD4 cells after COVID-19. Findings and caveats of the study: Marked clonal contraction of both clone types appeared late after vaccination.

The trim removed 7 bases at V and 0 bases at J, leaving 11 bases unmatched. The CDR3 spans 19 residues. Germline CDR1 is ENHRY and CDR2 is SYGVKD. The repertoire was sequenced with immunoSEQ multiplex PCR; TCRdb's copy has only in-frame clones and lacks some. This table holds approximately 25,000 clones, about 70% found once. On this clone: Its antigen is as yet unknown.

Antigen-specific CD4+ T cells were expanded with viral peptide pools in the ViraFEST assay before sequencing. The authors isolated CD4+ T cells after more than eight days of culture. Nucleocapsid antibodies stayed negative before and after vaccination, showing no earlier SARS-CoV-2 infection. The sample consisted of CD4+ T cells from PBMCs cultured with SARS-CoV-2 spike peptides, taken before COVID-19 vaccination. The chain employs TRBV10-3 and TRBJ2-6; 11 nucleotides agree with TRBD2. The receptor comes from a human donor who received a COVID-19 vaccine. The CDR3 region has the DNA TGTGCCATCACTAGGACTAGCGGGTTTGTTGTCTCTGGGGCCAACGTCCTGACTTTC. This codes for CAITRTSGFVVSGANVLTF.